This T cell receptor (beta chain) was found in a study of blood T cell repertoires in COVID-19. Sequencing used immunoSEQ multiplex PCR; TCRdb keeps in-frame clones, though not all of them. The sample lists some 98,000 clones, approximately 82% occurring once. The germline V gene encodes CDR1 MGHRA and CDR2 YSYEKL. The CDR3 has 15 amino acids. Trimming removed 5 bases from V and 7 bases from J; junction bases left unmatched: 7. The rearrangement links TRBV4-1 to TRBJ2-1; 11 bases are a match to TRBD2. This sequence was found in a man between 65 and 79 years old with acute or convalescent COVID-19. Source material: peripheral blood. The CDR3 nucleotides are TGCGCCAGCAGCTTTGGGACTAGCGGAAGGAATGAGCAGTTCTTC. Amino acids: CASSFGTSGRNEQFF.